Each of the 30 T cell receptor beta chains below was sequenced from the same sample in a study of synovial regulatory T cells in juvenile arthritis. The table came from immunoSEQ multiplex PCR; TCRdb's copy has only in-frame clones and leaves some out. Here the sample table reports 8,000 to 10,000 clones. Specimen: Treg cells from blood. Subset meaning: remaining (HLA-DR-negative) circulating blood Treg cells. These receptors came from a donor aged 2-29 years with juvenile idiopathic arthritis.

The CDR3 loop reads CASNLQGAYEQYF. The chain employs TRBV5-1 and TRBJ2-7; TCRdb lists TRBD1, though no DNA is available to test this call. Germline values: CDR1 SGHRS, CDR2 YFSETQ. This CDR3 comprises 13 residues. No coding sequence is recorded. Supplemented by reference TRBV5-1 and TRBJ2-7, the full variable domain reads KAGVTQTPRYLIKTRGQQVTLSCSPISGHRSVSWYQQTPGQGLQFLFEYFSETQRNKGNFPGRFSGRQFSNSRSEMNVSTLELGDSALYLCASNLQGAYEQYFGPGTRLTVT.

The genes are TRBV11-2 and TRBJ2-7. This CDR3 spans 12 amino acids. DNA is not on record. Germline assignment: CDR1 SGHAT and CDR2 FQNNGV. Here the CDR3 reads CASSLTQGVQYF.

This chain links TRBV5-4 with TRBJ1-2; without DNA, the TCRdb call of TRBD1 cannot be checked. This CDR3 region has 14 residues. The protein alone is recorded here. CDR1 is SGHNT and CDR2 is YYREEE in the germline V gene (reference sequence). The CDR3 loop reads CASSLSDRGGGYTF.

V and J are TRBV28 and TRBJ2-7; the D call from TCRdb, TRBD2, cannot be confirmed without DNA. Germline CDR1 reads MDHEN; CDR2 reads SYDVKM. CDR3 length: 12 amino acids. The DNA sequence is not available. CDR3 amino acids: CASSSILYEQYF.

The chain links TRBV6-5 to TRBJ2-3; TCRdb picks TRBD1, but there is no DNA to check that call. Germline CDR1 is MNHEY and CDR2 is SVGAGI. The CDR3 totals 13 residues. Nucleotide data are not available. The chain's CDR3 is CASSEQETDTQYF.

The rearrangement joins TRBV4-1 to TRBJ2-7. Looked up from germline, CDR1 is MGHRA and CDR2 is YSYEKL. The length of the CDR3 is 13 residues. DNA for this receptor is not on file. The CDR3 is CASSQDGDYEQYF.

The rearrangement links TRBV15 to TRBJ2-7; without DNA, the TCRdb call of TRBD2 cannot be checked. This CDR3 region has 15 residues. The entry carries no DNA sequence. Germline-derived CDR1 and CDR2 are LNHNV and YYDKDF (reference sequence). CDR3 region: CATSWLAGGLYEQYF.

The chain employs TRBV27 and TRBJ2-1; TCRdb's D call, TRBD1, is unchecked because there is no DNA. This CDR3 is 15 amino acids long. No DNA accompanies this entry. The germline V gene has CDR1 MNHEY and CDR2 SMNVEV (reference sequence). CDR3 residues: CASSQDFRVRNEQFF.

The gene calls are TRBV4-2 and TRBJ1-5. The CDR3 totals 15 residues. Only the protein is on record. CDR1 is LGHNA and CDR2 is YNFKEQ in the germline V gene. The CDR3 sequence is CASSQGPASNQPQHF.

The CDR3 loop is CASSHIPGGHTEAFF. This rearrangement joins TRBV5-4 to TRBJ1-1. CDR1 and CDR2 (germline): SGHNT, YYREEE (reference sequence). This CDR3 is built from 15 residues. The DNA is unrecorded.

CDR3 amino acids: CASRKQGKNTEAFF. The chain uses TRBV19 and TRBJ1-1; TCRdb's D gene call, TRBD1, goes unchecked for lack of DNA. CDR1 and CDR2 (germline): LNHDA, SQIVND (reference sequence). This CDR3 has 14 amino acids. Only the protein is available.

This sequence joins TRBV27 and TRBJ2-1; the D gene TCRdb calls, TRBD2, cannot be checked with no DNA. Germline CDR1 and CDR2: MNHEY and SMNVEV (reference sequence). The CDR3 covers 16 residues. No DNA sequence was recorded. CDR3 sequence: CASSPGGWESDNEQFF.

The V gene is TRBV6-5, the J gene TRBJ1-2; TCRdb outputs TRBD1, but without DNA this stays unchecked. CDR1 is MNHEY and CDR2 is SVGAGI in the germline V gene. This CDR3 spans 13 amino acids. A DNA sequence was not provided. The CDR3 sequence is CASSRDRYYGYTF.

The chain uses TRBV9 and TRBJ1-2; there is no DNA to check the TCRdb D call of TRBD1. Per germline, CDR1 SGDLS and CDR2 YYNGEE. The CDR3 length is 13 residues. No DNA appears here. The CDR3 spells CASSVEPGRGYTF.

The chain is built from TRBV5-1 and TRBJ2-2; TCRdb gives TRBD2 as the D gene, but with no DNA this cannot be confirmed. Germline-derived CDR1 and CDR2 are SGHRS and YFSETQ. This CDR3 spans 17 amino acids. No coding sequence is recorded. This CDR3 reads CASSPSGAGGWAGELFF.

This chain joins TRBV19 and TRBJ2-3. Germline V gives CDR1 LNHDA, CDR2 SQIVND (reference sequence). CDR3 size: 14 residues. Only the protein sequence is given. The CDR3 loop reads CASSQRISVDTQYF.

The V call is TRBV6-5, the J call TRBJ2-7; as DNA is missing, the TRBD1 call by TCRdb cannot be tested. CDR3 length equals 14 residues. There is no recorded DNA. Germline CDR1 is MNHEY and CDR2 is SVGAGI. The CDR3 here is CASSYGQGHYEQYF.

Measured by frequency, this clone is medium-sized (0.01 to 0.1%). CDR3 protein: CASSQEYSGGNKKLFF. This sequence joins TRBV4-2 and TRBJ1-4. CDR1 and CDR2 (germline): LGHNA, YNFKEQ. This CDR3 is built from 16 residues. No nucleotide data were recorded.

The CDR3 reads CASTKGQGATAQYF. The chain links TRBV6-6 to TRBJ2-7; TCRdb lists TRBD1, though no DNA is available to test this call. Looked up from germline, CDR1 is MNHNY and CDR2 is SVGAGI (reference sequence). This CDR3 comprises 14 residues. The DNA sequence is not available.

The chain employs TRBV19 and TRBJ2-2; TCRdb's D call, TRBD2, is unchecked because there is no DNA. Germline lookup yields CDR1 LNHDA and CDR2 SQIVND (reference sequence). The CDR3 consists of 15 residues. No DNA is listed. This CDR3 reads CASSRGAGGTGELFF. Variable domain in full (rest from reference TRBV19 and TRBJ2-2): DGGITQSPKYLFRKEGQNVTLSCEQNLNHDAMYWYRQDPGQGLRLIYYSQIVNDFQKGDIAEGYSVSREKKESFPLTVTSAQKNPTAFYLCASSRGAGGTGELFFGEGSRLTVL.

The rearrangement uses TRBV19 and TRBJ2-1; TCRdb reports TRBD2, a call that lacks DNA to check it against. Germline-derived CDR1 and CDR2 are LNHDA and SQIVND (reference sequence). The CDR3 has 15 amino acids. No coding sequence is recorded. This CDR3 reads CASNRAGNSHNEQFF.

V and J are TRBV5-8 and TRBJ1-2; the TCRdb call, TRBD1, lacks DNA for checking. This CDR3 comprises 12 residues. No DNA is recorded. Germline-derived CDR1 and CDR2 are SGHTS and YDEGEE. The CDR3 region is CASRGTVYGYTF.

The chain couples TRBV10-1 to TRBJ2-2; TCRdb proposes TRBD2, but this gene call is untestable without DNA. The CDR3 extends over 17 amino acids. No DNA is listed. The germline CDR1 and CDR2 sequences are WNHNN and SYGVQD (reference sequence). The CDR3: CASSPGTSGINTGELFF.

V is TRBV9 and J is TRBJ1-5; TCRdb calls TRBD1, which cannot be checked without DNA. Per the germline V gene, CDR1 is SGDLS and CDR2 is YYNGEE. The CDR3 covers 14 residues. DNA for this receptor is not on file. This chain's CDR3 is CASSVDPRDQPQHF.

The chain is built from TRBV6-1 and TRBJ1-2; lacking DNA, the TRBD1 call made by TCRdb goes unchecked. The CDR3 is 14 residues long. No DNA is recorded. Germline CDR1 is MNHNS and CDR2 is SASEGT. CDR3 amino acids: CASSEAWQIYGYTF.

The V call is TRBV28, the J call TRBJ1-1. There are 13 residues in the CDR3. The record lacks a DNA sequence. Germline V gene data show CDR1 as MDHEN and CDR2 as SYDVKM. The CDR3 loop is CASTELGTEEAFF. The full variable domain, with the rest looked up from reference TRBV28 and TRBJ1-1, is DVKVTQSSRYLVKRTGEKVFLECVQDMDHENMFWYRQDPGLGLRLIYFSYDVKMKEKGDIPEGYSVSREKKERFSLILESASTNQTSMYLCASTELGTEEAFFGQGTRLTVV.

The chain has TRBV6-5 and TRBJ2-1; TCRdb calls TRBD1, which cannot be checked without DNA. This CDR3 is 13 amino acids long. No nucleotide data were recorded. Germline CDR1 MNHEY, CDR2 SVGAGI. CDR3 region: CASRWTGDNEQFF.

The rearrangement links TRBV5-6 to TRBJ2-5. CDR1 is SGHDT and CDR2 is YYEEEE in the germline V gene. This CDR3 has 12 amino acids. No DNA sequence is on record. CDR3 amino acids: CASSTPQETQYF.

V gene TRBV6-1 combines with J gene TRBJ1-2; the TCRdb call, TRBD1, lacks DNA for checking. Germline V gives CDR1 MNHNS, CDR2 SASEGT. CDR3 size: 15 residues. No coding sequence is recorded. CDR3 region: CASTEFRQSNYGYTF.

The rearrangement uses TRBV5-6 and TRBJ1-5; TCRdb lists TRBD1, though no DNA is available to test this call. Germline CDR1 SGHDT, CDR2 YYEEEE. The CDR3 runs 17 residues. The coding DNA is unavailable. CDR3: CASSLLSGGWGNQPQHF.